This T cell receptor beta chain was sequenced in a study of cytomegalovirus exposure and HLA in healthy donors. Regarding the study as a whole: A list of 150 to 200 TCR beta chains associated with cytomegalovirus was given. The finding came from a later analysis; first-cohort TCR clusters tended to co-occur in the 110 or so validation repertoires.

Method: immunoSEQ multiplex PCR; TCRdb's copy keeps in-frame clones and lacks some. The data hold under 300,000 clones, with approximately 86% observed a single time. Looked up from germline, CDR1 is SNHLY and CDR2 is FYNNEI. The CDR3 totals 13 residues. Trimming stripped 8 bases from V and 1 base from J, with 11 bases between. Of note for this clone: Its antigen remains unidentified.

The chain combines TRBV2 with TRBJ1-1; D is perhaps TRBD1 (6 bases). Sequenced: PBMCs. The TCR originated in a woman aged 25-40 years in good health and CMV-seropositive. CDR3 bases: TGTGCCAGCTACAGGGTTCCGAACACTGAAGCTTTCTTT. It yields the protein CASYRVPNTEAFF.